Each of the 27 T cell receptor beta chains below was sequenced from the same sample in a study of blood T cell repertoires in COVID-19. The assay was immunoSEQ multiplex PCR, and TCRdb's table has in-frame clones only and misses some. The sample consists of roughly 100,000 clones, around 76% of them appearing once. Sample: peripheral blood. These receptors were taken from a woman between 70 and 85 years old with acute or convalescent COVID-19.

The chain links TRBV28 to TRBJ1-1; D is ambiguous. Germline V gene data show CDR1 as MDHEN and CDR2 as SYDVKM. V gave up 2 bases and J gave up 2 bases, with 21 bases separating them. The CDR3 has 18 residues. The CDR3 spells CASSLDYGPRRVNTEAFF. CDR3 bases: TGTGCCAGCAGTTTAGACTATGGGCCCCGGAGAGTTAACACTGAAGCTTTCTTT.

The genes are TRBV5-1 and TRBJ1-4, with 7 bases matching TRBD1. V shed 0 bases and J 8 bases; nucleotides not matched to a gene: 7. The CDR3 consists of 15 residues. CDR1 and CDR2 (germline): SGHRS, YFSETQ. CDR3 loop: CASSLAPGGKEKLFF. CDR3 nucleotide sequence: TGCGCCAGCAGCTTGGCCCCAGGGGGGAAAGAAAAACTGTTTTTT.

This chain connects TRBV5-1 to TRBJ1-2; TRBD1 agrees at 7 bases. Trimming cost V 0 bases and J 8 bases; bases outside gene matches: 7. The CDR3 spans 14 residues. Germline CDR1 is SGHRS and CDR2 is YFSETQ. As DNA, the CDR3 is TGCGCCAGCAGCTTGGTCGACAGGGTGGAAGGCTACACCTTC. Translation gives CASSLVDRVEGYTF.

V and J are TRBV27 and TRBJ2-1; the match to TRBD1 covers 7 bases. The CDR3 extends over 13 amino acids. The J segment lost 10 bases and the V segment lost 8 bases, leaving 11 bases of the junction unmatched. Germline CDR1 reads MNHEY; CDR2 reads SMNVEV (reference sequence). CDR3 bases: TGTGCCAGCGCCTCCCAGGGGGTGCGGGAGCAGTTCTTC. Amino acid sequence: CASASQGVREQFF.

The V call is TRBV5-6, the J call TRBJ1-1; no reliable D call. V dropped 4 bases and J dropped 11 bases, with 18 bases sitting between them. CDR3 length: 13 residues. Per germline, CDR1 SGHDT and CDR2 YYEEEE. CDR3 residues: CASSPNSPSGAFF. The CDR3 DNA follows: TGTGCCAGCAGCCCTAACTCACCTAGTGGGGCTTTCTTT.

J is TRBJ1-5 and V is TRBV7-2; TRBD1 matches 9 bases. Germline values: CDR1 SGHTA, CDR2 FQGNSA. CDR3 size: 15 residues. V dropped 5 bases and J dropped 1; count of bases not matched to a gene: 3. Here the CDR3 reads CASSTGQGSNQPQHF. In DNA, the CDR3 is TGTGCCAGCAGCACTGGACAGGGGAGCAATCAGCCCCAGCATTTT. The full variable domain, with the rest looked up from reference TRBV7-2 and TRBJ1-5, is GAGVSQSPSNKVTEKGKDVELRCDPISGHTALYWYRQSLGQGLEFLIYFQGNSAPDKSGLPSDRFSAERTGGSVSTLTIQRTQQEDSAVYLCASSTGQGSNQPQHFGDGTRLSIL.

The chain combines TRBV10-1 with TRBJ2-7; 7 positions agree with TRBD2. V lost 0 bases and J lost 2; bases outside the gene matches: 1. CDR1 is WNHNN and CDR2 is SYGVQD in the germline V gene (reference sequence). The length of the CDR3 is 14 residues. CDR3 region: CASSESGLAYEQYF. As DNA, the CDR3 is TGCGCCAGCAGTGAGTCCGGACTAGCCTACGAGCAGTACTTC.

This clone was counted once. The rearrangement links TRBV30 to TRBJ1-2, with 11 bases aligning to TRBD1. The CDR3 spans 15 residues. Per the germline V gene, CDR1 is GTSNPN and CDR2 is SVGIG (reference sequence). After removal of 1 base from V and 3 bases from J, the junction contained 4 bases not matched to a gene. CDR3 sequence (DNA): TGTGCCTGGAGTGGACCGGGACAGGGGGACTATGGCTACACCTTC. It specifies CAWSGPGQGDYGYTF.

The V call is TRBV9, the J call TRBJ2-3; D call uncertain. The CDR3 contains 11 residues. Trimming left V 2 bases short and J 5 bases short, with 3 bases between. Germline CDR1 is SGDLS and CDR2 is YYNGEE. DNA for the CDR3: TGTGCCAGCAGCGTTATAGATACGCAGTATTTT. It yields the protein CASSVIDTQYF.

This chain links TRBV19 with TRBJ2-5; maybe TRBD2 (5 bases). Germline lookup yields CDR1 LNHDA and CDR2 SQIVND (reference sequence). The CDR3 has 13 residues. With 7 bases removed from V and 4 bases from J, the gap between germline ends came to 13 bases. The CDR3 coding sequence is TGTGCCAGTAAATTCGACGGAGGAGAGACCCAGTACTTC. Translated, it gives CASKFDGGETQYF. The full variable domain, completed using reference TRBV19 and TRBJ2-5, is DGGITQSPKYLFRKEGQNVTLSCEQNLNHDAMYWYRQDPGQGLRLIYYSQIVNDFQKGDIAEGYSVSREKKESFPLTVTSAQKNPTAFYLCASKFDGGETQYFGPGTRLLVL.

The V and J genes are TRBV19 and TRBJ2-5, with D possibly being TRBD1 (5 bases). V gave up 4 bases and J gave up 5 bases, with 23 bases separating them. Germline V lookup: CDR1 LNHDA, CDR2 SQIVND (reference sequence). The CDR3 has 17 residues. CDR3 region: CASSSRWAGSRSETQYF. The CDR3 DNA follows: TGTGCCAGTAGTAGTCGGTGGGCAGGGTCGCGTTCGGAGACCCAGTACTTC.

The chain is built from TRBV28 and TRBJ2-2, with D possibly TRBD2 on 5 matching bases. Germline CDR1 reads MDHEN; CDR2 reads SYDVKM. This CDR3 contains 12 residues. The V end lost 3 bases, the J end lost 6 bases, and 5 bases lay between the germline ends. CDR3 sequence (DNA): TGTGCCAGCAGTTTGAGGGCCGGGGAGCTGTTTTTT. Amino acids: CASSLRAGELFF.

This clone was observed once. The chain links TRBV11-2 to TRBJ1-3; 7 nucleotides align to TRBD1. Germline trimming cut 2 bases from V and 0 bases from J; bases unmatched to any gene: 4. The CDR3 extends over 16 amino acids. The germline V gene encodes CDR1 SGHAT and CDR2 FQNNGV. CDR3 nucleotides: TGTGCCAGCAGCTTAAGGACAGGCGACTCTGGAAACACCATATATTTT. Its protein is CASSLRTGDSGNTIYF.

The chain is built from TRBV19 and TRBJ1-2; 9 nucleotides match TRBD1. Germline V lookup: CDR1 LNHDA, CDR2 SQIVND (reference sequence). Trimming cost V 6 bases and J 8 bases; bases outside gene matches: 13. The CDR3 is 15 residues long. CDR3 nucleotides: TGTGCCAGTAGCACCACTCACAGGGGGCGCGAAGGCTACACCTTC. Translation: CASSTTHRGREGYTF.

The J gene is TRBJ2-7, the V gene TRBV5-5; maybe TRBD2 (6 bases). Trimming took 3 bases from V and 4 from J, leaving 11 bases between them. The length of the CDR3 is 13 residues. The germline V gene has CDR1 SGHKS and CDR2 YYEKEE (reference sequence). Here the CDR3 DNA reads TGTGCCAGCAGCTCCTCCCGGGGGTACGAGCAGTACTTC. As protein: CASSSSRGYEQYF.

This sequence joins TRBV13 and TRBJ2-1; 9 nucleotides agree with TRBD2. The CDR3 length is 16 residues. CDR1 is PRHDT and CDR2 is FYEKMQ in the germline V gene (reference sequence). With 0 bases clipped from V and 4 bases from J, the junction kept 4 bases outside the gene matches. The CDR3 coding sequence is TGTGCCAGCAGCTTAGGAGGCGGGGGGGAGTACAATGAGCAGTTCTTC. Its translation is CASSLGGGGEYNEQFF.

The sample holds many counts of this clone. The rearrangement joins TRBV5-1 to TRBJ1-4; TRBD1 agrees at 10 bases. With V trimmed by 5 bases and J by 8 bases, 6 bases remained unmatched. This CDR3 is 14 amino acids long. CDR1 is SGHRS, CDR2 YFSETQ, per germline. The CDR3 DNA reads as TGCGCCAGCAGAGGAGGGACAGGGGCGGAAAAACTGTTTTTT. This sequence encodes CASRGGTGAEKLFF.

The chain links TRBV27 to TRBJ1-5; D gene ambiguous. CDR3 size: 13 residues. V lost 8 bases and J lost 2, with 10 bases in between. CDR1 is MNHEY, CDR2 SMNVEV, per germline (reference sequence). The CDR3 bases are TGTGCCAGCCGGCAGAGGGGCAATCAGCCCCAGCATTTT. Its translation: CASRQRGNQPQHF.

The chain combines TRBV15 with TRBJ1-2, with D perhaps TRBD1 (6 bases). The CDR3 is 16 amino acids. CDR1 is LNHNV, CDR2 YYDKDF, per germline (reference sequence). Trimming took off 6 bases at V and 2 bases at J, with 19 bases between the two ends. The CDR3, as DNA: TGTGCCACCAGATCAGGGGCGGGGGTCCTAAACTATGGCTACACCTTC. Protein sequence: CATRSGAGVLNYGYTF.

The chain combines TRBV5-1 with TRBJ1-1; D is ambiguous. Germline CDR1 and CDR2: SGHRS and YFSETQ. V dropped 2 bases and J dropped 2 bases, with 10 bases sitting between them. The CDR3 has 14 amino acids. The chain's CDR3 is CASSLVGLNTEAFF. The CDR3 DNA sequence: TGCGCCAGCAGCTTAGTGGGCCTTAACACTGAAGCTTTCTTT.

The J gene is TRBJ1-3, the V gene TRBV6-5; the D is unclear. This CDR3 is 15 amino acids long. V lost 8 bases, J lost 0 bases, and 14 bases lay in between. CDR1 MNHEY and CDR2 SVGAGI come from the germline V gene. The CDR3 DNA sequence: TGTGCCAGCTCCCTTGGAGGGAACTCTGGAAACACCATATATTTT. Protein: CASSLGGNSGNTIYF.

The V call is TRBV27, the J call TRBJ1-2; 11 nucleotides line up with TRBD1. The CDR3 has 18 residues. Germline V gene sequence: CDR1 MNHEY, CDR2 SMNVEV (reference sequence). The junction had 19 bases not matched to a gene; V was cut back by 5 bases and J by 8 bases. In nucleotides, the CDR3 is TGTGCCAGCAGTCGAGCCGGACAGGGGGCGCTTGCGACCTTCGGCTACACCTTC. This codes for CASSRAGQGALATFGYTF.

The rearrangement joins TRBV28 to TRBJ1-5; D not resolved. Germline values: CDR1 MDHEN, CDR2 SYDVKM. The CDR3 covers 14 residues. Trimming stripped 8 bases from V and 7 bases from J, with 18 bases between. CDR3 coding DNA: TGTGCCAGCGCGCGGGGAGGCCTTCTACAGCCCCAGCATTTT. Amino acid sequence: CASARGGLLQPQHF.

The chain links TRBV6-5 to TRBJ1-1, with 11 bases that match TRBD1. CDR1 and CDR2 (germline): MNHEY, SVGAGI. This CDR3 has 14 amino acids. V lost 9 bases, J lost 0 bases, and 3 bases stayed unmatched. The CDR3 loop is CASGTGGMNTEAFF. The CDR3 region has the DNA TGTGCCAGTGGGACAGGGGGAATGAACACTGAAGCTTTCTTT.

V is TRBV4-1 and J is TRBJ1-3; D is ambiguous. V dropped 1 base and J dropped 0 bases, with 10 bases sitting between them. Germline V gives CDR1 MGHRA, CDR2 YSYEKL. CDR3 length: 16 amino acids. Here the CDR3 DNA reads TGCGCCAGCAGCCAAGCCCTCTATGGCTCTGGAAACACCATATATTTT. It yields the protein CASSQALYGSGNTIYF.

This clone was found a few times. The DNA of the CDR3 is TGCGCCAGCAGCTTCCGGACAGGGACTAATGAAAAACTGTTTTTT. Protein: CASSFRTGTNEKLFF. The chain uses TRBV5-1 and TRBJ1-4, with TRBD1 identical over 8 bases. V shed 2 bases and J 2 bases; nucleotides not matched to a gene: 2. The CDR3 is 15 residues long. Germline V gene lookup returns CDR1 SGHRS and CDR2 YFSETQ.

This clone showed up many times. The genes are TRBV4-1 and TRBJ2-1; 8 bases fit TRBD2. The CDR3 is made up of 16 amino acids. V shed 4 bases and J 0 bases; nucleotides not matched to a gene: 5. The germline gives CDR1 MGHRA, CDR2 YSYEKL. As DNA, the CDR3 is TGCGCCAGCAGCCCTCCTAGCGGGCCCTCCTACAATGAGCAGTTCTTC. This gives the protein CASSPPSGPSYNEQFF.